This TCR beta chain is drawn from a study of T cell repertoires in cytomegalovirus infection. Study summary: CMV epitopes used comprised recently identified HLA-C-restricted ones and well-studied HLA-B-restricted ones. CMV infection plus the matching HLA type was flagged by public TCR beta signatures.

In TCRdb, the reads were re-called with MiXCR into one record per CDR3 protein. The table shows about 52,000 distinct CDR3 sequences, with 15% to 20% occurring only once. Looked up from germline, CDR1 is SGHTA and CDR2 is FQGNSA. V dropped 1 base and J dropped 7; count of bases not matched to a gene: 4. This CDR3 has 15 amino acids. This clonotype was found a few times. Its matching antigen is unknown. General observations from the study: In two of eight donors, the top clonotype was HLA-C-restricted CMV-specific. Public TCR beta family frequency separated CMV-and-HLA carriers, including in an independent cohort.

The genes are TRBV7-2 and TRBJ1-4, with 9 bases matching TRBD1. This TCR was sampled from a human donor in good health (CMV status not recorded). Some clones in this sample may be carry-over from other donors' samples. The sequencing here drew on CD8+ T cells from cultured PBMCs, taken from culture after CMV antigen stimulation. The DNA for the CDR3 is TGTGCCAGCAGCTTAGGGACAGGGGTTTCTGAAAAACTGTTTTTT. It specifies CASSLGTGVSEKLFF. The full variable domain, completed using reference TRBV7-2 and TRBJ1-4, is GAGVSQSPSNKVTEKGKDVELRCDPISGHTALYWYRQSLGQGLEFLIYFQGNSAPDKSGLPSDRFSAERTGGSVSTLTIQRTQQEDSAVYLCASSLGTGVSEKLFFGSGTQLSVL.